The next 32 T cell receptor beta chains were all read from a single sample in a study of preoperative IRX-2 immunotherapy in early breast cancer. Treatment of the sample: preoperative locoregional IRX-2 cytokine immunotherapy. Measured with immunoSEQ multiplex PCR; TCRdb has only the in-frame clones, and not every one. The sample lists 30,000 to 35,000 clones; roughly 96% were seen once. The specimen was obtained from a patient treated with IRX-2 immunotherapy. Receptors were obtained from a human donor with breast cancer.

This chain links TRBV10-3 with TRBJ1-1, with unresolved D. The CDR3 loop spans 15 amino acids. Germline V lookup: CDR1 ENHRY, CDR2 SYGVKD. The V end lost 0 bases, the J end lost 4 bases, and 12 bases lay between the germline ends. The CDR3 is CAISESPGLGTEAFF. CDR3 DNA: TGTGCCATCAGTGAGTCCCCGGGCCTTGGCACTGAAGCTTTCTTT.

V gene TRBV13 combines with J gene TRBJ2-7; no reliable D call. With 3 bases removed from V and 0 bases from J, the gap between germline ends came to 12 bases. The CDR3 contains 15 residues. The germline V gene encodes CDR1 PRHDT and CDR2 FYEKMQ (reference sequence). CDR3: CASSLGPRTSYEQYF. In nucleotides, the CDR3 is TGTGCCAGCAGCTTGGGCCCCAGGACCTCCTACGAGCAGTACTTC.

A single count supports this clone. The chain uses TRBV7-2 and TRBJ1-3; D might be TRBD1 (6 bases). CDR1 and CDR2 from the germline V gene are SGHTA and FQGNSA. V was trimmed by 1 base and J by 4 bases, leaving 20 bases between them. CDR3 length equals 18 residues. The CDR3 bases are TGTGCCAGCAGCTTAGTATCTCTGGGGGGGCAAAAAGGAAACACCATATATTTT. This encodes CASSLVSLGGQKGNTIYF.

The chain combines TRBV2 with TRBJ1-2, with TRBD1 matching over 8 bases. This CDR3 has 14 residues. J lost 2 bases, V lost 4 bases, and 3 bases had no gene match. Per germline, CDR1 SNHLY and CDR2 FYNNEI. In DNA, the CDR3 is TGTGCCAGCAGTGCAGGGGGCGTGAACTATGGCTACACCTTC. Translation: CASSAGGVNYGYTF.

J is TRBJ2-7 and V is TRBV25-1, with D hard to call. V lost 2 bases and J 2 bases, leaving 16 bases between the germline ends. Germline V gene sequence: CDR1 MGHDK, CDR2 SYGVNS. This CDR3 spans 16 amino acids. The CDR3 sequence: CASSEGYSRFTYEQYF. In nucleotides, the CDR3 is TGTGCCAGCAGTGAAGGGTACAGCCGCTTCACCTACGAGCAGTACTTC.

J is TRBJ2-5 and V is TRBV27, with TRBD1 as a possible D gene (6 bases). The CDR3 spans 13 residues. CDR1 MNHEY and CDR2 SMNVEV come from the germline V gene (reference sequence). V lost 6 bases and J 1 base, leaving 9 bases between the germline ends. CDR3 in DNA: TGTGCCAGCAGAAAGGACAGCCAAGAGACCCAGTACTTC. Translated, it gives CASRKDSQETQYF.

The CDR3 DNA reads as TGTGCCAGCATTCACAGGGGGCAGAACACTGAAGCTTTCTTT. This codes for CASIHRGQNTEAFF. The chain links TRBV6-1 to TRBJ1-1, with TRBD1 matching 9 bases. Trimming took 7 bases from V and 1 from J; bases not matched to a gene: 4. This CDR3 has 14 amino acids. Germline CDR1 is MNHNS and CDR2 is SASEGT.

This chain uses TRBV5-1 with TRBJ1-1, with D possibly matching TRBD1 (6 bases). The CDR3 runs 13 residues. The V gene lost 7 bases and the J gene lost 1 base, with 11 bases spanning the gap. Germline CDR1 is SGHRS and CDR2 is YFSETQ. The CDR3 DNA reads as TGCGCCAGCTGGGGGGGCGGGAACACTGAAGCTTTCTTT. It codes for CASWGGGNTEAFF.

The chain uses TRBV7-9 and TRBJ1-1, with TRBD1 identical over 8 bases. The germline V gene has CDR1 SEHNR and CDR2 FQNEAQ (reference sequence). V shed 5 bases, J shed 1 base, and the junction held 9 bases outside the gene matches. The CDR3 loop spans 16 amino acids. The CDR3 sequence is CASSPPQGAENTEAFF. The CDR3 DNA sequence: TGTGCCAGCAGCCCACCGCAGGGGGCAGAGAACACTGAAGCTTTCTTT. The complete variable domain, with remaining parts taken from reference TRBV7-9 and TRBJ1-1, reads DTGVSQNPRHKITKRGQNVTFRCDPISEHNRLYWYRQTLGQGPEFLTYFQNEAQLEKSRLLSDRFSAERPKGSFSTLEIQRTEQGDSAMYLCASSPPQGAENTEAFFGQGTRLTVV.

The chain employs TRBV18 and TRBJ2-5; no definite D call. The CDR3 runs 16 residues. Germline-derived CDR1 and CDR2 are KGHSH and LQKENI. V lost 4 bases, J lost 1 base, and 16 bases lay in between. CDR3 in DNA: TGTGCCAGCTCACGCAACTCATTGTTCAGCCAAGAGACCCAGTACTTC. It is translated as CASSRNSLFSQETQYF.

The chain links TRBV28 to TRBJ2-7, with TRBD1 as a possible D gene (6 bases). The V gene lost 4 bases and the J gene lost 3 bases, with 19 bases spanning the gap. Germline V gives CDR1 MDHEN, CDR2 SYDVKM. The CDR3 spans 16 residues. The CDR3 region is CASSSRQAKSLYEQYF. In DNA, the CDR3 is TGTGCCAGCAGTTCCCGACAGGCAAAGTCACTCTACGAGCAGTACTTC.

The genes are TRBV11-2 and TRBJ2-1; D not resolved. CDR3 length: 15 residues. V shed 3 bases and J shed 1 base, with 10 bases lying between them. Germline values: CDR1 SGHAT, CDR2 FQNNGV. The CDR3 loop is CASSFPLGSYNEQFF. The CDR3 DNA reads as TGTGCCAGCAGCTTCCCATTGGGATCCTACAATGAGCAGTTCTTC.

The CDR3 here is CASSLAWLAESDTQYF. DNA for the CDR3: TGTGCCAGCAGCTTAGCGTGGCTAGCGGAGTCAGATACGCAGTATTTT. The gene calls are TRBV7-9 and TRBJ2-3; 7 nucleotides line up with TRBD2. V shed 0 bases, J shed 4 bases, and the junction held 7 bases outside the gene matches. Germline loops: CDR1 SEHNR, CDR2 FQNEAQ (reference sequence). The CDR3 consists of 16 residues.

V usage is TRBV6-1 and J usage is TRBJ1-2; D remains ambiguous. Trimming took 0 bases from V and 7 from J, leaving 12 bases between them. The CDR3 is 14 amino acids. Looked up from germline, CDR1 is MNHNS and CDR2 is SASEGT. CDR3 sequence (DNA): TGTGCCAGCAGTGAAGCCCAAGGGCAACGTGGCTACACCTTC. Translation: CASSEAQGQRGYTF.

The V and J genes are TRBV11-3 and TRBJ2-1; TRBD1 agrees at 8 bases. J gave up 8 bases and V 4 bases, and 4 bases lay outside the gene matches. CDR1 is SGHNT, CDR2 YENEEA, per germline. The CDR3 runs to 13 residues. CDR3 protein: CASSSDRDDEQFF. CDR3 DNA sequence: TGTGCCAGCAGCTCGGACAGGGATGATGAGCAGTTCTTC.

The rearrangement uses TRBV6-5 and TRBJ2-3; no clear D gene. Trimming left V 0 bases short and J 2 bases short, with 6 bases between. The CDR3 totals 14 residues. The germline V gene has CDR1 MNHEY and CDR2 SVGAGI. CDR3 sequence: CASSYSKNTDTQYF. In DNA form, the CDR3 reads TGTGCCAGCAGTTACTCGAAAAACACAGATACGCAGTATTTT.

The chain combines TRBV27 with TRBJ2-7; 13 bases line up with TRBD2. V was clipped by 7 bases and J by 3 bases; unmatched bases: 3. The germline V gene has CDR1 MNHEY and CDR2 SMNVEV (reference sequence). The CDR3 runs 14 residues. CDR3 region: CASIRTSGSYEQYF. In DNA form, the CDR3 reads TGTGCCAGCATTAGGACTAGCGGGAGCTACGAGCAGTACTTC.

CDR3 sequence (DNA): TGTGCCAGCAGTGGGCAGGAAACTAACTATGGCTACACCTTC. This sequence encodes CASSGQETNYGYTF. The J gene is TRBJ1-2, the V gene TRBV6-4, with D hard to call. The germline V gene has CDR1 MRHNA and CDR2 SNTAGT. The CDR3 covers 14 residues. V lost 4 bases, J lost 0 bases, and 9 bases lay in between.

The genes are TRBV9 and TRBJ1-4; 7 bases agree with TRBD1. V trimming: 2 bases; J trimming: 7 bases; junction bases outside the gene matches: 5. The CDR3 spans 14 residues. From germline, CDR1 is SGDLS and CDR2 YYNGEE. CDR3 DNA sequence: TGTGCCAGCAGCGTGACAGGGACGAGTGAAAAACTGTTTTTT. Translated: CASSVTGTSEKLFF.

The J gene is TRBJ2-3, the V gene TRBV6-6; 8 bases fit TRBD2. The CDR3 has 16 amino acids. Per the germline V gene, CDR1 is MNHNY and CDR2 is SVGAGI (reference sequence). J gave up 4 bases and V 5 bases, and 11 bases lay outside the gene matches. CDR3 DNA sequence: TGTGCCAGCAGTCCCCATAGCGGGAATCGCCCAGATACGCAGTATTTT. This gives the protein CASSPHSGNRPDTQYF.

J is TRBJ2-1 and V is TRBV5-1; perhaps D is TRBD1 or TRBD2 (6 bases each). In germline, CDR1 is SGHRS, CDR2 YFSETQ. V gave up 0 bases and J gave up 7 bases, with 17 bases separating them. The CDR3 length is 16 residues. CDR3 bases: TGCGCCAGCAGCTTGGCCCTTGGGGGCGGGGTTAATGAGCAGTTCTTC. As protein: CASSLALGGGVNEQFF. The full variable domain, rest sourced from reference TRBV5-1 and TRBJ2-1, is KAGVTQTPRYLIKTRGQQVTLSCSPISGHRSVSWYQQTPGQGLQFLFEYFSETQRNKGNFPGRFSGRQFSNSRSEMNVSTLELGDSALYLCASSLALGGGVNEQFFGPGTRLTVL.

The CDR3: CASSAPGPGNEQFF. CDR3 DNA sequence: TGTGCCAGCAGCGCCCCGGGGCCCGGAAATGAGCAGTTCTTC. The chain carries TRBV11-3 and TRBJ2-1; D could derive from TRBD1 or TRBD2 (5 bases each). Trimming cost V 5 bases and J 7 bases, with 15 bases left between them. Germline CDR1 reads SGHNT; CDR2 reads YENEEA. The CDR3 runs 14 residues.

The chain combines TRBV29-1 with TRBJ2-1; D is possibly TRBD1 (5 bases). CDR1 SQVTM and CDR2 ANQGSEA come from the germline V gene. This CDR3 is 11 amino acids long. V was clipped by 2 bases and J by 13 bases, with 12 bases between them. CDR3 sequence: CSVELTRTQFF. CDR3 DNA: TGCAGCGTTGAACTAACGCGGACACAGTTCTTC.

J is TRBJ2-1 and V is TRBV29-1, with 8 bases identical to TRBD2. This CDR3 has 16 residues. With V trimmed by 5 bases and J by 2 bases, 11 bases remained unmatched. CDR1 is SQVTM and CDR2 is ANQGSEA in the germline V gene. CDR3 DNA sequence: TGCAGCGTTTTGTCTAGCGGGCTCACTCCCTACAATGAGCAGTTCTTC. Translating it yields CSVLSSGLTPYNEQFF.

The chain is built from TRBV7-6 and TRBJ1-3; D might be TRBD1 (5 bases). CDR1 is SGHVS and CDR2 is FNYEAQ in the germline V gene. This CDR3 spans 15 amino acids. V dropped 4 bases and J dropped 0 bases, with 10 bases sitting between them. CDR3 sequence: CASSSGHSSGNTIYF. The CDR3 DNA follows: TGTGCCAGCAGCTCCGGACATAGCTCTGGAAACACCATATATTTT.

The genes are TRBV4-2 and TRBJ1-3, with unresolved D. Germline CDR1 LGHNA, CDR2 YNFKEQ. The CDR3 spans 16 residues. The V end was cut by 1 base, the J end by 0 bases, with 10 bases between. DNA of the CDR3: TGTGCCAGCAGCCAAGTCGCGCGGCCCTCTGGAAACACCATATATTTT. It translates to CASSQVARPSGNTIYF.

The chain uses TRBV29-1 and TRBJ2-3, with TRBD1 matching 9 bases. Germline lookup yields CDR1 SQVTM and CDR2 ANQGSEA. CDR3 length equals 20 residues. The trim removed 6 bases at V and 2 bases at J, leaving 24 bases unmatched. The CDR3 bases are TGCAGCGTGAGGGGGCTGCACCGGGACAGGGCCCAAAGAATCACAGATACGCAGTATTTT. Protein: CSVRGLHRDRAQRITDTQYF.

In this sample, this clone turned up once. The genes are TRBV7-8 and TRBJ2-1, with 12 bases matching TRBD2. After removal of 2 bases from V and 8 bases from J, the junction contained 4 bases not matched to a gene. Per the germline V gene, CDR1 is SGHVS and CDR2 is FQNEAQ. CDR3 length: 15 amino acids. This CDR3 reads CASSLLAGGVDEQFF. The CDR3, as DNA: TGTGCCAGCAGCTTACTAGCGGGGGGGGTGGATGAGCAGTTCTTC.

V gene TRBV27 combines with J gene TRBJ2-7, with D maybe TRBD1 (5 bases). This CDR3 has 12 amino acids. V was trimmed by 8 bases and J by 3 bases, leaving 11 bases between them. In germline, CDR1 is MNHEY, CDR2 SMNVEV (reference sequence). The CDR3 sequence is CASGQGNYEQYF. The CDR3 DNA follows: TGTGCCAGCGGGCAGGGTAACTACGAGCAGTACTTC.

CDR3 bases: TGTGCCAGTCACAGACAGGGATCCTACGAGCAGTACTTC. Its translation: CASHRQGSYEQYF. V and J are TRBV7-9 and TRBJ2-7; 7 bases line up with TRBD1. This CDR3 contains 13 residues. The J segment lost 1 base and the V segment lost 9 bases, leaving 6 bases of the junction unmatched. Germline V gives CDR1 SEHNR, CDR2 FQNEAQ (reference sequence).

The chain combines TRBV5-1 with TRBJ1-6; D not certain. Trimming stripped 0 bases from V and 12 bases from J, with 10 bases between. The CDR3 length is 13 residues. The germline V gene has CDR1 SGHRS and CDR2 YFSETQ. The CDR3, as DNA: TGCGCCAGCAGCTTGGACGGATTCGGACCCCTCCACTTT. Translated: CASSLDGFGPLHF.

The chain carries TRBV25-1 and TRBJ2-1, with a weak D call TRBD2 (6 bases). This CDR3 is 15 amino acids long. Per germline, CDR1 MGHDK and CDR2 SYGVNS. V was clipped by 8 bases and J by 5 bases, with 19 bases between them. The CDR3: CASRGYGPPHNEQFF. The CDR3 DNA sequence: TGTGCCAGCCGGGGGTACGGTCCCCCCCACAATGAGCAGTTCTTC.